The 10 T cell receptor beta chains below all came from one sample that was sequenced in a study of cytomegalovirus exposure and HLA in healthy donors. In the PCR, 60 Vbeta and 13 Jbeta primers were used. Profiling relied on immunoSEQ multiplex PCR, and the TCRdb table lists in-frame clones only, not all of them. The repertoire has about 89,000 clones, under 80% of them found once; the top ten carry approximately 1.5%. The source material was PBMCs. The receptors stem from a male donor in good health and CMV-seronegative.

This clone appeared a few times. This chain uses TRBV4-3 with TRBJ2-7; D unresolved. CDR3 length equals 16 residues. V was cut by 5 bases and J by 2 bases, with 19 bases left in between. The germline V gene has CDR1 LGHNA and CDR2 YSLEER. The CDR3 coding sequence is TGCGCCAGCAGCGAAGTCATGTCGAGCGAGACCTACGAGCAGTACTTC. As protein: CASSEVMSSETYEQYF.

The chain recombines TRBV18 with TRBJ1-1; unclear D gene. V lost 1 base, J lost 11 bases, and 14 bases lay in between. The CDR3 length is 13 residues. In germline, CDR1 is KGHSH, CDR2 LQKENI. In nucleotides, the CDR3 is TGTGCCAGCTCACCACTCGACCAACACGGGGCTTTCTTT. It translates to CASSPLDQHGAFF.

Only one count was recorded for this clone. The rearrangement links TRBV28 to TRBJ1-1; no firm D call. V was cut by 6 bases and J by 2 bases, with 13 bases left in between. CDR1 and CDR2 (germline): MDHEN, SYDVKM. This CDR3 contains 14 residues. CDR3 DNA: TGTGCCAGCAGCCGAGCGCCCGGAAACACTGAAGCTTTCTTT. Its translation is CASSRAPGNTEAFF.

The rearrangement uses TRBV28 and TRBJ2-2; the D is unclear. This CDR3 is built from 15 residues. Germline CDR1 and CDR2: MDHEN and SYDVKM. V dropped 3 bases and J dropped 0 bases, with 8 bases sitting between them. The CDR3 bases are TGTGCCAGCAGTTTCTTAACAACGAACACCGGGGAGCTGTTTTTT. This sequence encodes CASSFLTTNTGELFF.

V usage is TRBV5-1 and J usage is TRBJ1-2, with a weak D call TRBD1 (5 bases). The CDR3 consists of 13 residues. Deletions cut 4 bases from V and 6 bases from J, with 13 bases between. CDR1 is SGHRS and CDR2 is YFSETQ in the germline V gene. The CDR3 DNA reads as TGCGCCAGCAGCACCTCGGGGGTCGATGGCTACACCTTC. Translation gives CASSTSGVDGYTF.

The chain is built from TRBV10-1 and TRBJ2-5; 7 bases are a match to TRBD2. The V gene end was trimmed by 3 bases and the J gene end by 4 bases; junction bases not matched to a gene: 5. The length of the CDR3 is 14 residues. Germline-derived CDR1 and CDR2 are WNHNN and SYGVQD (reference sequence). In DNA form, the CDR3 reads TGCGCCAGCAGTGAACGGGAGGTCCGAGAGACCCAGTACTTC. Protein sequence: CASSEREVRETQYF.

The chain combines TRBV5-6 with TRBJ1-2; 9 nucleotides match TRBD1. From germline, CDR1 is SGHDT and CDR2 YYEEEE. CDR3 size: 13 residues. The V and J ends lost 0 bases and 7 bases, in that order; junction bases with no gene match: 1. CDR3: CASSLGTGAGYTF. The CDR3 nucleotides read TGTGCCAGCAGCTTGGGGACAGGGGCTGGCTACACCTTC.

The chain has TRBV28 and TRBJ1-3; 9 bases are a match to TRBD1. This CDR3 has 15 residues. The germline CDR1 and CDR2 sequences are MDHEN and SYDVKM. V lost 6 bases and J lost 2; bases outside the gene matches: 5. CDR3 sequence (DNA): TGTGCCAGCAGCGAACAGGGGGCAACTGGAAACACCATATATTTT. This encodes CASSEQGATGNTIYF.

CDR3 loop: CASSYEGRSYEQYF. Here the CDR3 DNA reads TGTGCCAGCAGTTACGAGGGCAGGTCTTACGAGCAGTACTTC. The chain is built from TRBV6-5 and TRBJ2-7; TRBD2 might be the D (5 bases). Germline assignment: CDR1 MNHEY and CDR2 SVGAGI. The CDR3 is made up of 14 amino acids. The V end was cut by 2 bases, the J end by 4 bases, with 12 bases between.

CDR3 bases: TGTGCCAGCAGTTCGGACAGGGAAGCTTTCTTT. The encoded protein is CASSSDREAFF. V is TRBV28 and J is TRBJ1-1; 7 nucleotides match TRBD1. The V gene end was trimmed by 4 bases and the J gene end by 8 bases; junction bases not matched to a gene: 1. The CDR3 contains 11 residues. The V gene's germline CDR1 is MDHEN and CDR2 SYDVKM.